The entry below gives a single T cell receptor (beta chain) sequence along with its context. In the source study's methods: The assay estimated nucleated cells by amplifying reference gene primers. Assay used: immunoSEQ multiplex PCR; TCRdb lists only in-frame clones, some missing. V and J calls and clone size are as listed in that table; D and trimming were resolved from the DNA. This sample has 240,000 or so clones; 88% occur once, and the top ten carry 0.99%. The CDR3 totals 12 residues. From germline, CDR1 is MNHEY and CDR2 SMNVEV (reference sequence). Trimming stripped 5 bases from V and 10 bases from J, with 14 bases between. This sample was included in a study of blood T cell repertoires in COVID-19. Study background: Acute and convalescent COVID-19 specimens originated in the United States, Italy and Spain. Sources were T cells, B-cell-depleted T cells, or PBMCs; the material itself was cDNA or gDNA.

The sequence came from a woman aged 40 to 50 who had recovered from COVID-19. The sequenced sample consisted of peripheral blood. V and J are TRBV27 and TRBJ1-1; the D gene is possibly TRBD1 (5 bases). In DNA form, the CDR3 reads TGTGCCAGCAGTCCCCCCCAGGGCGGAGCTTTCTTT. Residues: CASSPPQGGAFF.